The rows below give T cell receptor beta chains drawn from one sample of a study of shared clonotypes between healthy human individuals. The repertoire was sequenced with immunoSEQ multiplex PCR; TCRdb's copy has only in-frame clones and lacks some. The sample has over 850,000 clones, approximately 78% seen once. The specimen was memory CD4+ T cells from PBMCs. The source of these receptors is a man in his late teens or twenties in good health. Some clones in this sample may be carry-over from other donors' samples. The conserved cysteine and the conserved F or W are not part of the CDR3 here. Each record gives: V gene, clone size, D gene, J gene, CDR3 protein. The D gene is left open where the match is weak. For some rows the clone size is stated as once, few or many, or as a class when expanded; others skip it.

TRBV5-4	-	-	TRBJ2-5	ASSLAEPRVGETQY
TRBV5-1	-	TRBD2	TRBJ2-1	ASSLPTSGYNEQF
TRBV2	few	-	TRBJ1-2	ASSEAGQGIHGYT
TRBV6-5	few	TRBD1	TRBJ2-1	ASRLGQFNEQF
TRBV27	-	-	TRBJ2-7	ASKSRNSGGRVQY
TRBV16	few	TRBD1	TRBJ1-1	ASSQSAGTGRPEAF
TRBV28	few	-	TRBJ1-5	ASSLRHTSNQPQH
TRBV11-2	-	TRBD2	TRBJ2-1	ASSPTITSGYNEQF
TRBV4-1	-	-	TRBJ2-1	ASSSAPYNEQF
TRBV27	-	TRBD1	TRBJ1-1	ASSALGRGYTEAF
TRBV7-9	-	TRBD1	TRBJ2-6	ASSSGTAFSGANVLT
TRBV5-1	-	TRBD1	TRBJ1-1	ASSYTTGGTEAF
TRBV2	once	TRBD2	TRBJ2-3	ASSKTSGRTDTQY
TRBV5-1	-	-	TRBJ2-5	ASSPTQGRETQY
TRBV5-5	-	-	TRBJ2-7	ASSPRAPYEQY
TRBV7-5	few	-	TRBJ2-7	VRSVPKGAGGPWGSYEQY
TRBV10-3	-	-	TRBJ2-2	AARDREDTGELF
TRBV5-1	-	TRBD2	TRBJ2-1	ASNLAGSFEQF
TRBV29-1	-	-	TRBJ1-5	SVGGESNQPQH
TRBV30	-	-	TRBJ1-2	AWSAYDQGGYT
TRBV7-3	-	-	TRBJ2-6	ASSLYSSGANVLT
TRBV29-1	-	-	TRBJ1-1	SVVMNTEAF